This T cell receptor (beta chain) was found in a study of T cells of healthy individuals. Each CDR3 protein is one row after TCRdb ran MiXCR on the 5' RACE reads. The table lists more than 85,000 distinct CDR3 sequences, approximately 16% of them singletons. The length of the CDR3 is 12 residues. Trimming pared 0 bases from V and 7 bases from J, leaving 6 bases between. The germline V gene encodes CDR1 SGHAT and CDR2 FQNNGV. This chain joins TRBV11-2 and TRBJ1-1; weak D call: TRBD1 (6 bases). The receptor comes from a human donor in good health. The CDR3 DNA is TGTGCCAGCAGCTTAGAAGGGGGTGAAGCTTTCTTT. Amino acid sequence: CASSLEGGEAFF.